The 6 T cell receptor beta chains reported below all come from one sample, sequenced in a study of CD8+ T cells in alopecia areata. As the sequencing template, cDNA was produced by extracting RNA and reverse transcribing it. Generated by immunoSEQ multiplex PCR, the TCRdb table keeps only in-frame clones and is missing some. The sample carries approximately 200,000 clones, 40% to 55% recorded once. Treatment reported: oral pan-JAK inhibitor, 5-10 mg twice daily. The specimen was CD4+ T cells sorted from blood, collected around week 37, from a patient treated with tofacitinib. Source of these receptors: a human donor with alopecia areata.

Remarks on this clone: The sample holds other DNA sequences that translate to the same CDR3. The chain links TRBV30 to TRBJ2-5; D remains unclear. Between the trimmed V and J ends, which lost 2 bases and 4 bases, there was a span of 5 bases. Looked up from germline, CDR1 is GTSNPN and CDR2 is SVGIG (reference sequence). The CDR3 runs to 11 residues. CDR3 DNA: TGTGCCTGGAGTAGTCGAGAGACCCAGTACTTC. Translated: CAWSSRETQYF.

The chain links TRBV28 to TRBJ2-7; 7 positions match TRBD1. V shed 6 bases, J shed 3 bases, and the junction held 8 bases outside the gene matches. Looked up from germline, CDR1 is MDHEN and CDR2 is SYDVKM. The CDR3 length is 14 residues. The CDR3 here is CASSPPGQVYEQYF. DNA for the CDR3: TGTGCCAGCAGCCCGCCAGGACAGGTCTACGAGCAGTACTTC.

This chain joins TRBV18 and TRBJ2-7; the match to TRBD1 covers 8 bases. V was clipped by 3 bases and J by 1 base; unmatched bases: 5. CDR1 KGHSH and CDR2 LQKENI come from the germline V gene. This CDR3 spans 15 amino acids. CDR3 sequence (DNA): TGTGCCAGCTCACCTAGACAGGGGTCATCCTACGAGCAGTACTTC. Protein: CASSPRQGSSYEQYF.

The chain combines TRBV2 with TRBJ2-7; no definite D call. The germline gives CDR1 SNHLY, CDR2 FYNNEI. The CDR3 is made up of 15 amino acids. The germline V and J ends were trimmed by 6 bases and 0 bases, with 15 bases remaining between them. CDR3 nucleotides: TGTGCCAGCAGCCCCCCAGGCGGTACCTCCTACGAGCAGTACTTC. Translating gives CASSPPGGTSYEQYF.

In its sample, this clone was seen a few times. The rearrangement uses TRBV23-1 and TRBJ2-1, with D maybe TRBD2 (5 bases). TRBV23-1 is recorded as an ORF, its role being uncertain. The V gene lost 0 bases and the J gene lost 2 bases, with 5 bases spanning the gap. The CDR3 extends over 14 amino acids. The CDR3 coding sequence is TGCGCCAGCAGTCAATCCGGGGCCTACAATGAGCAGTTCTTC. It specifies CASSQSGAYNEQFF.

The table lists this clone with a few counts. The CDR3 DNA is TGTGCCACTGTCTCCCCGGGTGATGAGCAGTTCTTC. Translated, it gives CATVSPGDEQFF. This chain links TRBV15 with TRBJ2-1; D ambiguous. The germline gives CDR1 LNHNV, CDR2 YYDKDF (reference sequence). This CDR3 is 12 amino acids long. Trimming pared 9 bases from V and 8 bases from J, leaving 14 bases between.